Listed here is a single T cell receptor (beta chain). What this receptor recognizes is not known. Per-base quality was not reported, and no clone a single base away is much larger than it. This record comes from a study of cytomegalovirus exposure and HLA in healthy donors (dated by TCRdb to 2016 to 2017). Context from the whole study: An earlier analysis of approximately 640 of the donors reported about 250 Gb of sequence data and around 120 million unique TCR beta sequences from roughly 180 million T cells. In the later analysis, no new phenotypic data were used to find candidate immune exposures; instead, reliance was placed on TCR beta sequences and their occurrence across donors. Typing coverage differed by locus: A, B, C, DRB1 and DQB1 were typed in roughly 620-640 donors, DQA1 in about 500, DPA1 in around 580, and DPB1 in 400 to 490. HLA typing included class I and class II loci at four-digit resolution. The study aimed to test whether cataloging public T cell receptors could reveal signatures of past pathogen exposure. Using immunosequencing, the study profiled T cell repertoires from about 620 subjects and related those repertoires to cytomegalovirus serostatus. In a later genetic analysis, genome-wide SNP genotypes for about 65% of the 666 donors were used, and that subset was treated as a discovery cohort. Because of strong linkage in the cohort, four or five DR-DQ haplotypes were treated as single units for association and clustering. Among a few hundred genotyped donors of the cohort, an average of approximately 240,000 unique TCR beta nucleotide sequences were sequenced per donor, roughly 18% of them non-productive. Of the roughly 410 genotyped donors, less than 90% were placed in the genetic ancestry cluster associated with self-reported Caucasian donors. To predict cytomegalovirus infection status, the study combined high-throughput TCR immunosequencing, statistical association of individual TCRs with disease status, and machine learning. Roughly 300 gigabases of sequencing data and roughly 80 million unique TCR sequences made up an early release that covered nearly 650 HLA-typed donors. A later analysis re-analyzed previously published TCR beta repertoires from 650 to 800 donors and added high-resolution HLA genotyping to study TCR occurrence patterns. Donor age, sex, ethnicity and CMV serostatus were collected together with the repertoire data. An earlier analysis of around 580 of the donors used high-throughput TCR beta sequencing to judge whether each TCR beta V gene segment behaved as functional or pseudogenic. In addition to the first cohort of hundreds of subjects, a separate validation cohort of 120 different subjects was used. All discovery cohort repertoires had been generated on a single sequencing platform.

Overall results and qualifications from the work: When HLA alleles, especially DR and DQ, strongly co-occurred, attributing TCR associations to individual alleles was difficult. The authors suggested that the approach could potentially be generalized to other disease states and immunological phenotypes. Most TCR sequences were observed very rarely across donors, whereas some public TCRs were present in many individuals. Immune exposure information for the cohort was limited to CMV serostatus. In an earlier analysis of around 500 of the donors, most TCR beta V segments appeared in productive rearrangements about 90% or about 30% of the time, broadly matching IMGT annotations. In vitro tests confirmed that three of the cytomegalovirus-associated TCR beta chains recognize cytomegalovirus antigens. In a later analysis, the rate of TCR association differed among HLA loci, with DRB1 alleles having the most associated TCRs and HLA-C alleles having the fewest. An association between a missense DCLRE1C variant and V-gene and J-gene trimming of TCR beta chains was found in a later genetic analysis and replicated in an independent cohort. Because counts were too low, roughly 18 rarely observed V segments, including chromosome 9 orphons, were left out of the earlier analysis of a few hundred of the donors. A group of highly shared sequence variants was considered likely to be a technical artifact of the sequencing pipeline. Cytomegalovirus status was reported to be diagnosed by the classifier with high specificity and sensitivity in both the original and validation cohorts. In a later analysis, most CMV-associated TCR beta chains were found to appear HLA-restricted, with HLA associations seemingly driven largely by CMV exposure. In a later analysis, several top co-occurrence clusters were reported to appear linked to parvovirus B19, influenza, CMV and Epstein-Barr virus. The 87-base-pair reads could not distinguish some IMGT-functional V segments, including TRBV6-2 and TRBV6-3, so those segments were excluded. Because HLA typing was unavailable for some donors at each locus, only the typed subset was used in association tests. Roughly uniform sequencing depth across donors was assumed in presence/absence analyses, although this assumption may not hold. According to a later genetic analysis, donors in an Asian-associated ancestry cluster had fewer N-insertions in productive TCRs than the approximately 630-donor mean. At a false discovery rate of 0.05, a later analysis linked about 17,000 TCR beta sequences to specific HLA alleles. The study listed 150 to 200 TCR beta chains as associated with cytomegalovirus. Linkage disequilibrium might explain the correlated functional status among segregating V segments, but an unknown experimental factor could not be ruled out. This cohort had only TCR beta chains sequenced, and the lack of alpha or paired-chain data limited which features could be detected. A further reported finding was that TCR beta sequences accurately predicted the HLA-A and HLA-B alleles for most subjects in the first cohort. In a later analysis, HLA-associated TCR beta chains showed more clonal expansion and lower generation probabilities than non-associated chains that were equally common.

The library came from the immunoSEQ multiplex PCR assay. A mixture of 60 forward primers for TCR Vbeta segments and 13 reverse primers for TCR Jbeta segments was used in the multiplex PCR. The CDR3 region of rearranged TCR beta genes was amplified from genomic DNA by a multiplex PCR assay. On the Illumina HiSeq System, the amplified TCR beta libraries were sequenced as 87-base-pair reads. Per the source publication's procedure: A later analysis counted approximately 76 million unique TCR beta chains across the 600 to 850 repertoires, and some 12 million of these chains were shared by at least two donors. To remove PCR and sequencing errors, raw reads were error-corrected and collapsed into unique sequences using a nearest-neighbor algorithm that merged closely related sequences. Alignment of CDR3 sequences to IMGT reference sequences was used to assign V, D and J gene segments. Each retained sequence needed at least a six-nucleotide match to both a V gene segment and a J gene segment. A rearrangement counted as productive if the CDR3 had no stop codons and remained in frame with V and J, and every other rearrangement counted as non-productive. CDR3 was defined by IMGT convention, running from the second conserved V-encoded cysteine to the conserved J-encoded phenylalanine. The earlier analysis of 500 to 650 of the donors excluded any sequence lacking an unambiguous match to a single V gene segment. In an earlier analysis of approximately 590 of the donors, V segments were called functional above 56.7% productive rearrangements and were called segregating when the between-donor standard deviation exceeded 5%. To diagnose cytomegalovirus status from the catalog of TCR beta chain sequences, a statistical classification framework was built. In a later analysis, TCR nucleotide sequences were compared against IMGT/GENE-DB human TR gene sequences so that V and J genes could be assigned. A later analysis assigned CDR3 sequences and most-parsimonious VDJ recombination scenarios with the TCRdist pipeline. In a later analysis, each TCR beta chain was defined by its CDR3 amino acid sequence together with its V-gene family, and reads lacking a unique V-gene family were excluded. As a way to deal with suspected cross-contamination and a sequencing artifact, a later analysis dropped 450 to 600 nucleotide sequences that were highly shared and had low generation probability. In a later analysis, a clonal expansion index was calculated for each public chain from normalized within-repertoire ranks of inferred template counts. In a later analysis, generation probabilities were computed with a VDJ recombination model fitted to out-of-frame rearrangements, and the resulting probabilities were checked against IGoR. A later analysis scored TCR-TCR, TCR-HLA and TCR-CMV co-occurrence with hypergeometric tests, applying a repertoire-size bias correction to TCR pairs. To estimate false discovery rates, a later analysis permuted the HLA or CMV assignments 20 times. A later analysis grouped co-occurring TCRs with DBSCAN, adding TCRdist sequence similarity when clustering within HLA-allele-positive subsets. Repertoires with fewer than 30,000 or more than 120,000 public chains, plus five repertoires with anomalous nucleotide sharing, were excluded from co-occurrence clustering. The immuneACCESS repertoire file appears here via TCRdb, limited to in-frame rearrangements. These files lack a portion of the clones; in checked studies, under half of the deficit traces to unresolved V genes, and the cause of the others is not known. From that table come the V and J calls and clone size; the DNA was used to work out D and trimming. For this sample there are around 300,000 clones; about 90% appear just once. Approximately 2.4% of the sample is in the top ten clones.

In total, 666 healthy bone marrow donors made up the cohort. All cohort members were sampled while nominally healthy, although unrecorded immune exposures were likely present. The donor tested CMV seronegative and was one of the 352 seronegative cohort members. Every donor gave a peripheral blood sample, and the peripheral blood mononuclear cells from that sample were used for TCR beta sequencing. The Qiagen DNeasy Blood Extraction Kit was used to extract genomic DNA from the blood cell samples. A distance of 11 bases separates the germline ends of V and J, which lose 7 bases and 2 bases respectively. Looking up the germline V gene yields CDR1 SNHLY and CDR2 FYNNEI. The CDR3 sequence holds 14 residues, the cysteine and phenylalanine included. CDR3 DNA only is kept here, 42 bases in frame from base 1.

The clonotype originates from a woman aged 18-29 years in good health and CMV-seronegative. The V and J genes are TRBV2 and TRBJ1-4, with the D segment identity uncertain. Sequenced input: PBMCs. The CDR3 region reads CASTSPGTNEKLFF. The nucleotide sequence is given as TGTGCCAGCACTAGCCCCGGGACTAATGAAAAACTGTTTTTT.